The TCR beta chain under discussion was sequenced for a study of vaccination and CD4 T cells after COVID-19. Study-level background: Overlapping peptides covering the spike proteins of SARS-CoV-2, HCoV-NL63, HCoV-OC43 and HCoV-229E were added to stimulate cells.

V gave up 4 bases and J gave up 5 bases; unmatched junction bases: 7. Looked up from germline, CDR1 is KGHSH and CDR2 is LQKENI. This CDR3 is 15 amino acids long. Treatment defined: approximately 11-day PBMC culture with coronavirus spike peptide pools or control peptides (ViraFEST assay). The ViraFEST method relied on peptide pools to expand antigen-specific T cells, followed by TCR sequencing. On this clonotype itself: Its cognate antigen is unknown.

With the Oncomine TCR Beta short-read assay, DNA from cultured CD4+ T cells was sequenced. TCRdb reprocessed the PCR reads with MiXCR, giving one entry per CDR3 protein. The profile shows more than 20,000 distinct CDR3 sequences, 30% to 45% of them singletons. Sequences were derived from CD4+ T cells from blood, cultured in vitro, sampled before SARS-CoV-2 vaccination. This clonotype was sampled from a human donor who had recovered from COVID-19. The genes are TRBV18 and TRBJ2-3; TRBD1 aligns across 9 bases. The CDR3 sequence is CASSHRGRNQDTQYF. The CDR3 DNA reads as TGTGCCAGCTCACACAGGGGGCGGAATCAAGATACGCAGTATTTT. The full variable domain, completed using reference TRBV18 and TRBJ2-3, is NAGVMQNPRHLVRRRGQEARLRCSPMKGHSHVYWYRQLPEEGLKFMVYLQKENIIDESGMPKERFSAEFPKEGPSILRIQQVVRGDSAAYFCASSHRGRNQDTQYFGPGTRLTVL.